These 22 T cell receptor beta chains were all obtained from the same sample, sequenced in a study of cytomegalovirus exposure and HLA in healthy donors. PCR used 60 Vbeta primers and 13 Jbeta primers. The protocol was immunoSEQ multiplex PCR, while the TCRdb copy is restricted to in-frame clones and leaves out a portion. The data contain 100,000 to 150,000 clones, 65% to 75% of them singletons. Sequencing was done on a sample of PBMCs. These TCRs come from a woman in her forties or fifties in good health and CMV-seropositive.

This rearrangement joins TRBV15 to TRBJ1-2, with D possibly being TRBD1 (6 bases). V was clipped by 0 bases and J by 2 bases, with 16 bases between them. The CDR3 is 17 amino acids. CDR1 is LNHNV, CDR2 YYDKDF, per germline (reference sequence). The CDR3 loop reads CATSRDRRLGANYGYTF. The DNA of the CDR3 is TGTGCCACCAGCAGAGACCGACGATTGGGGGCCAACTATGGCTACACCTTC. The variable domain in full, with the rest retrieved from reference TRBV15 and TRBJ1-2, is DAMVIQNPRYQVTQFGKPVTLSCSQTLNHNVMYWYQQKSSQAPKLLFHYYDKDFNNEADTPDNFQSRRPNTSFCFLDIRSPGLGDTAMYLCATSRDRRLGANYGYTFGSGTRLTVV.

The V call is TRBV19, the J call TRBJ2-7; TRBD1 is a possible D gene (5 bases). V was trimmed by 4 bases and J by 1 base, leaving 11 bases between them. Germline V lookup: CDR1 LNHDA, CDR2 SQIVND (reference sequence). This CDR3 is 14 amino acids long. CDR3 amino acids: CASSTRQLSYEQYF. CDR3 DNA: TGTGCCAGTAGTACAAGACAGTTATCCTACGAGCAGTACTTC.

The chain is built from TRBV7-8 and TRBJ1-5; 7 bases line up with TRBD1. J lost 6 bases, V lost 3 bases, and 14 bases had no gene match. This CDR3 is 17 amino acids long. Germline CDR1 reads SGHVS; CDR2 reads FQNEAQ. The CDR3 loop reads CASSFTGARGIGQPQHF. The CDR3 coding sequence is TGTGCCAGCAGCTTTACAGGGGCAAGGGGAATCGGTCAGCCCCAGCATTTT.

The chain employs TRBV7-9 and TRBJ2-7, with TRBD1 matching 8 bases. Losses at the gene ends were 4 bases for V and 3 bases for J; bases not matched to a gene: 11. This CDR3 has 16 amino acids. Germline lookup yields CDR1 SEHNR and CDR2 FQNEAQ (reference sequence). The CDR3 DNA sequence: TGTGCCAGCAGCTCAATAAGCGGACAGGGCCACTACGAGCAGTACTTC. This translates into CASSSISGQGHYEQYF.

The chain recombines TRBV6-6 with TRBJ1-1, with D hard to call. This CDR3 is built from 12 residues. The germline V gene encodes CDR1 MNHNY and CDR2 SVGAGI (reference sequence). Trimming removed 7 bases from V and 1 base from J, with 7 bases in between. As DNA, the CDR3 is TGTGCCAGCAACCCGGGGAACACTGAAGCTTTCTTT. Protein sequence: CASNPGNTEAFF.

The sample holds a few counts of this clone. The J gene is TRBJ2-3, the V gene TRBV11-3; D perhaps matches TRBD2 (6 bases). The germline V gene encodes CDR1 SGHNT and CDR2 YENEEA. V lost 4 bases and J lost 0, with 8 bases in between. This CDR3 contains 14 residues. CDR3 protein: CASSSGGSTDTQYF. The CDR3 DNA is TGTGCCAGCAGCTCCGGGGGTAGCACAGATACGCAGTATTTT.

This clone was seen a few times. The chain employs TRBV19 and TRBJ1-2; D possibly corresponds to TRBD1 (5 bases). Between the trimmed V and J ends, which lost 5 bases and 3 bases, there was a span of 16 bases. This CDR3 is built from 15 residues. CDR1 and CDR2 (germline): LNHDA, SQIVND (reference sequence). The CDR3 reads CASSRGGEKDYGYTF. CDR3 DNA: TGTGCCAGTAGTCGGGGGGGGGAAAAGGACTATGGCTACACCTTC. Full variable domain (outside the CDR3, taken from reference TRBV19 and TRBJ1-2): DGGITQSPKYLFRKEGQNVTLSCEQNLNHDAMYWYRQDPGQGLRLIYYSQIVNDFQKGDIAEGYSVSREKKESFPLTVTSAQKNPTAFYLCASSRGGEKDYGYTFGSGTRLTVV.

CDR3 in DNA: TGTGCCAGCAGTGAAATCCGGGGAGGGACAGGGACTTTGTTTGGCTACACCTTC. Translated: CASSEIRGGTGTLFGYTF. This chain links TRBV6-1 with TRBJ1-2; the match to TRBD1 covers 9 bases. This CDR3 has 18 residues. V was pared by 2 bases and J by 7 bases, with 17 bases of the junction left unmatched. Germline lookup yields CDR1 MNHNS and CDR2 SASEGT.

This rearrangement joins TRBV6-1 to TRBJ2-2, with TRBD1 identical over 8 bases. With 0 bases clipped from V and 7 bases from J, the junction kept 7 bases outside the gene matches. This CDR3 region has 16 residues. Germline CDR1 MNHNS, CDR2 SASEGT. CDR3 nucleotides: TGTGCCAGCAGTGAAGCTGGGCAGGGGGCTGGCGGGGAGCTGTTTTTT. Protein: CASSEAGQGAGGELFF.

This clone occurred a few times. V is TRBV15 and J is TRBJ2-1, with D hard to call. Looked up from germline, CDR1 is LNHNV and CDR2 is YYDKDF (reference sequence). V lost 0 bases and J 10 bases, leaving 10 bases between the germline ends. The CDR3 length is 13 residues. The CDR3 reads CATSRDLSEEQFF. The CDR3 bases are TGTGCCACCAGCAGAGATCTGTCGGAGGAGCAGTTCTTC.

The chain is built from TRBV29-1 and TRBJ1-2, with D perhaps TRBD1 (5 bases). The V gene's germline CDR1 is SQVTM and CDR2 ANQGSEA. V lost 5 bases and J 3 bases, leaving 19 bases between the germline ends. This CDR3 has 15 residues. CDR3 DNA: TGCAGCGTTCCTACAGGTGTTAGGAGTGACTATGGCTACACCTTC. It encodes CSVPTGVRSDYGYTF.

The V call is TRBV2, the J call TRBJ2-1, with a tentative D call TRBD2 (6 bases). This CDR3 spans 14 amino acids. Germline V CDR1 and CDR2: SNHLY, FYNNEI. The V end was cut by 7 bases, the J end by 4 bases, with 14 bases between. The CDR3 DNA reads as TGTGCCAGCAAGTCAGGGCTAGCGTACAATGAGCAGTTCTTC. Residues: CASKSGLAYNEQFF.

This clone was found a few times. The rearrangement uses TRBV7-2 and TRBJ1-2; D not resolved. The CDR3 extends over 14 amino acids. Trimming took off 8 bases at V and 0 bases at J, with 13 bases between the two ends. Germline-derived CDR1 and CDR2 are SGHTA and FQGNSA. The DNA of the CDR3 is TGTGCCAGCGGAGGGAGATACCCTAACTATGGCTACACCTTC. Its protein is CASGGRYPNYGYTF.

The gene calls are TRBV7-6 and TRBJ2-2; D is uncertain. The germline V gene encodes CDR1 SGHVS and CDR2 FNYEAQ. V was cut by 5 bases and J by 4 bases, with 8 bases left in between. The length of the CDR3 is 13 residues. The CDR3 sequence: CASSPQATGELFF. The CDR3 region has the DNA TGTGCCAGCAGCCCCCAAGCCACCGGGGAGCTGTTTTTT.

J is TRBJ2-3 and V is TRBV15, with D possibly TRBD2 on 5 matching bases. The CDR3 has 15 residues. The germline V gene encodes CDR1 LNHNV and CDR2 YYDKDF (reference sequence). V lost 0 bases, J lost 3 bases, and 10 bases lay in between. Here the CDR3 DNA reads TGTGCCACCAGCAGAGATTGGGAGACAACAGATACGCAGTATTTT. Amino acids: CATSRDWETTDTQYF.

This clone showed up just once. The chain joins TRBV9 to TRBJ2-2, with 7 bases identical to TRBD2. CDR1 and CDR2 (germline): SGDLS, YYNGEE. CDR3 size: 15 residues. V lost 2 bases, J lost 7 bases, and 8 bases stayed unmatched. The CDR3 protein is CASSVVRGYGGELFF. The DNA for the CDR3 is TGTGCCAGCAGCGTCGTGCGGGGGTACGGCGGGGAGCTGTTTTTT.

This clone has a handful of counts. The J gene is TRBJ1-2, the V gene TRBV18; D uncertain. Germline CDR1 KGHSH, CDR2 LQKENI. The CDR3 consists of 13 residues. Trimming removed 3 bases at V and 3 bases at J, with 8 bases between. The CDR3 DNA is TGTGCCAGCTCACCTCGCCAGGACTATGGCTACACCTTC. Translation gives CASSPRQDYGYTF.

This clone has only one observation. The chain links TRBV30 to TRBJ2-3; D not certain. V lost 1 base to trimming and J lost 0 bases, with 2 bases between them. The CDR3 extends over 12 amino acids. Germline V gene data show CDR1 as GTSNPN and CDR2 as SVGIG (reference sequence). CDR3 nucleotides: TGTGCCTGGAGTGCTAGCACAGATACGCAGTATTTT. This encodes CAWSASTDTQYF.

This rearrangement joins TRBV9 to TRBJ2-5, with D unclear. CDR1 and CDR2 (germline): SGDLS, YYNGEE. V lost 0 bases and J lost 4, with 10 bases in between. The CDR3 covers 14 residues. In DNA, the CDR3 is TGTGCCAGCAGCGTAGTTACCGGAGCAGAGACCCAGTACTTC. Amino acids: CASSVVTGAETQYF. The variable domain in full, with the rest retrieved from reference TRBV9 and TRBJ2-5, is DSGVTQTPKHLITATGQRVTLRCSPRSGDLSVYWYQQSLDQGLQFLIQYYNGEERAKGNILERFSAQQFPDLHSELNLSSLELGDSALYFCASSVVTGAETQYFGPGTRLLVL.

This clone has only one observation. The chain combines TRBV18 with TRBJ2-5; the match to TRBD1 covers 7 bases. The V segment lost 2 bases and the J segment 5 bases; nucleotides outside the gene matches: 8. The CDR3 is 15 amino acids. The germline V gene encodes CDR1 KGHSH and CDR2 LQKENI. CDR3 DNA: TGTGCCAGCTCACCAGATACAGGGGTTTTGGAGACCCAGTACTTC. It translates to CASSPDTGVLETQYF. The full variable domain, completed using reference TRBV18 and TRBJ2-5, is NAGVMQNPRHLVRRRGQEARLRCSPMKGHSHVYWYRQLPEEGLKFMVYLQKENIIDESGMPKERFSAEFPKEGPSILRIQQVVRGDSAAYFCASSPDTGVLETQYFGPGTRLLVL.

The genes are TRBV4-1 and TRBJ2-5; 8 nucleotides align to TRBD2. Germline lookup yields CDR1 MGHRA and CDR2 YSYEKL. J lost 3 bases, V lost 0 bases, and 15 bases had no gene match. This CDR3 has 19 residues. This CDR3 reads CASSQEGGLAGGQEETQYF. The CDR3 DNA is TGCGCCAGCAGCCAAGAAGGGGGGCTGGCGGGGGGCCAGGAAGAGACCCAGTACTTC.

V usage is TRBV18 and J usage is TRBJ2-1; 8 bases align to TRBD1. CDR3 length: 14 amino acids. V was pared by 5 bases and J by 5 bases, with 5 bases of the junction left unmatched. Germline V gene data show CDR1 as KGHSH and CDR2 as LQKENI. In DNA form, the CDR3 reads TGTGCCAGCTCAGGACAGGGATCTGACAATGAGCAGTTCTTC. Residues: CASSGQGSDNEQFF.